The next 32 T cell receptor beta chains were all read from a single sample in a study of blood T cell repertoires in COVID-19 (dated by TCRdb to the early 2020s). The protocol used for the library was the immunoSEQ multiplex PCR assay. This immuneACCESS table, as held by TCRdb, lists in-frame sequences with V and J called but not all clones. Of the missing ones, under half trace to an unresolved V gene in checked studies; the others have no known cause. For this sample there are more than 75,000 clones; about 88% appear just once. The top ten hold roughly 5% of the sample. The sequencing input was peripheral blood. These receptors originate from an elderly woman with active COVID-19.

The chain employs TRBV7-3 and TRBJ2-1; TRBD2 aligns across 16 bases. The CDR3 loop spans 14 amino acids. J was trimmed by 13 bases and V by 5 bases; bases with no gene match: 5. CDR1 is SGHTA and CDR2 is FQGTGA in the germline V gene. CDR3 residues: CASSLGTSGREQFF. CDR3 nucleotide sequence: TGTGCCAGCAGCCTCGGGACTAGCGGGAGGGAACAGTTCTTC.

V is TRBV7-2 and J is TRBJ1-1, with a possible D match to TRBD1 (5 bases). The CDR3 sequence is 14 residues long. Between the trimmed V and J ends, which lost 2 bases and 4 bases, there was a span of 11 bases. Germline V CDR1 and CDR2: SGHTA, FQGNSA. Written as DNA, the CDR3 is TGTGCCAGCAGCTTAAGGGGAGGTATCACTGAAGCTTTCTTT. Protein: CASSLRGGITEAFF.

The genes are TRBV18 and TRBJ2-2; TRBD1 might be the D (5 bases). The CDR3 is 16 residues long. Per germline, CDR1 KGHSH and CDR2 LQKENI. The germline V and J ends were trimmed by 3 bases and 1 base, with 12 bases remaining between them. CDR3 in amino acids: CASSPQGQLNTGELFF. CDR3 DNA: TGTGCCAGCTCACCTCAAGGACAATTGAACACCGGGGAGCTGTTTTTT. Supplemented by reference TRBV18 and TRBJ2-2, the full variable domain reads NAGVMQNPRHLVRRRGQEARLRCSPMKGHSHVYWYRQLPEEGLKFMVYLQKENIIDESGMPKERFSAEFPKEGPSILRIQQVVRGDSAAYFCASSPQGQLNTGELFFGEGSRLTVL.

The V and J genes are TRBV11-3 and TRBJ2-1; TRBD2 aligns across 7 bases. The ends lost 5 bases at V and 2 bases at J; junction bases unmatched: 6. Germline CDR1 reads SGHNT; CDR2 reads YENEEA. The CDR3 is 15 residues long. The DNA for the CDR3 is TGTGCCAGCAGCCGTACGGGACTAACCTACAATGAGCAGTTCTTC. Protein product: CASSRTGLTYNEQFF.

V is TRBV9 and J is TRBJ2-2; no firm D call. Trimming removed 3 bases at V and 1 base at J, with 7 bases between. The CDR3 is 14 amino acids. From germline, CDR1 is SGDLS and CDR2 YYNGEE. In DNA form, the CDR3 reads TGTGCCAGCAGCGCCCGGGTGAACACCGGGGAGCTGTTTTTT. The encoded protein is CASSARVNTGELFF.

This sequence joins TRBV11-2 and TRBJ2-1; D is perhaps TRBD2 (6 bases). Germline-derived CDR1 and CDR2 are SGHAT and FQNNGV. V lost 5 bases, J lost 4 bases, and 12 bases lay in between. The CDR3 runs to 14 residues. This CDR3 reads CASSQGLLYNEQFF. DNA for the CDR3: TGTGCCAGCAGCCAGGGACTCCTGTACAATGAGCAGTTCTTC.

The chain links TRBV28 to TRBJ1-1; no clear D gene. Trimming stripped 10 bases from V and 1 base from J, with 10 bases between. Germline V lookup: CDR1 MDHEN, CDR2 SYDVKM. The CDR3 extends over 12 amino acids. CDR3 coding DNA: TGTGCCACCTCCGGGAGGAACACTGAAGCTTTCTTT. As protein: CATSGRNTEAFF.

V and J are TRBV7-3 and TRBJ2-1, with TRBD2 matching over 7 bases. This CDR3 has 15 residues. V shed 2 bases, J shed 8 bases, and the junction held 9 bases outside the gene matches. Germline V lookup: CDR1 SGHTA, CDR2 FQGTGA. As DNA, the CDR3 is TGTGCCAGCAGCTTACGGGGGAGGGCCATACATGAGCAGTTCTTC. Amino acids: CASSLRGRAIHEQFF.

The V gene is TRBV28, the J gene TRBJ2-1; 8 positions match TRBD1. After removal of 6 bases from V and 1 base from J, the junction contained 5 bases not matched to a gene. The CDR3 is 15 amino acids. Germline V CDR1 and CDR2: MDHEN, SYDVKM. CDR3 nucleotide sequence: TGTGCCAGCAGAATTCAGGGGGCATCCTACAATGAGCAGTTCTTC. As protein: CASRIQGASYNEQFF.

This clone showed up just once. The chain couples TRBV4-3 to TRBJ1-2; 8 bases fit TRBD1. Trimming took 2 bases from V and 7 from J; bases not matched to a gene: 15. Germline V gene data show CDR1 as LGHNA and CDR2 as YSLEER. CDR3 length equals 17 residues. The CDR3 protein is CASSQINSGGSKGGYTF. The CDR3 DNA reads as TGCGCCAGCAGCCAAATCAACTCAGGGGGCTCGAAGGGTGGCTACACCTTC.

This sequence joins TRBV28 and TRBJ2-1; a possible D gene is TRBD2 (6 bases). The CDR3 runs 15 residues. V shed 5 bases and J shed 5 bases, with 16 bases lying between them. Germline CDR1 is MDHEN and CDR2 is SYDVKM. CDR3 DNA: TGTGCCAGCAGTGGGGGAGCTCTAGCGAACAATGAGCAGTTCTTC. As protein: CASSGGALANNEQFF.

J is TRBJ2-5 and V is TRBV27; 7 positions match TRBD1. The CDR3 is 12 residues long. CDR1 and CDR2 from the germline V gene are MNHEY and SMNVEV (reference sequence). The V segment lost 6 bases and the J segment 2 bases; nucleotides outside the gene matches: 0. The CDR3 coding sequence is TGTGCCAGCAGACAGGGGCAAGAGACCCAGTACTTC. Protein sequence: CASRQGQETQYF.

The chain joins TRBV2 to TRBJ2-1; 9 bases line up with TRBD1. CDR3 length: 14 residues. Trimming removed 8 bases from V and 2 bases from J; junction bases left unmatched: 4. Per germline, CDR1 SNHLY and CDR2 FYNNEI. Here the CDR3 reads CASQRQGAYNEQFF. The CDR3 nucleotides read TGTGCCAGCCAACGACAGGGGGCCTACAATGAGCAGTTCTTC. Combining the CDR3 with reference TRBV2 and TRBJ2-1 gives the whole variable domain EPEVTQTPSHQVTQMGQEVILRCVPISNHLYFYWYRQILGQKVEFLVSFYNNEISEKSEIFDDQFSVERPDGSNFTLKIRSTKLEDSAMYFCASQRQGAYNEQFFGPGTRLTVL.

The chain has TRBV14 and TRBJ1-1; the match to TRBD1 covers 7 bases. The CDR3 is 14 residues long. The V gene end was trimmed by 4 bases and the J gene end by 4 bases; junction bases not matched to a gene: 6. Germline CDR1 is SGHDN and CDR2 is FVKESK. The CDR3 region is CASSRMAGGTEAFF. CDR3 nucleotide sequence: TGTGCCAGCAGCCGAATGGCAGGGGGCACTGAAGCTTTCTTT.

The chain has TRBV13 and TRBJ2-5, with TRBD2 matching 13 bases. The V segment lost 5 bases and the J segment 2 bases; nucleotides outside the gene matches: 8. The CDR3 has 17 residues. Germline V gene lookup returns CDR1 PRHDT and CDR2 FYEKMQ (reference sequence). CDR3 sequence: CASSPRLAGGFQETQYF. In DNA, the CDR3 is TGTGCCAGCAGCCCTCGACTAGCGGGGGGCTTTCAAGAGACCCAGTACTTC.

In nucleotides, the CDR3 is TGTGCCAGCAGCCGAAATGGACTAGCGGGAGCAGATACGCAGTATTTT. It yields the protein CASSRNGLAGADTQYF. This chain links TRBV11-2 with TRBJ2-3; 13 bases map to TRBD2. V gave up 5 bases and J gave up 4 bases; unmatched junction bases: 6. This CDR3 region has 16 residues. The V gene's germline CDR1 is SGHAT and CDR2 FQNNGV.

The chain employs TRBV7-2 and TRBJ2-1, with a weak D call TRBD2 (6 bases). The CDR3 contains 15 residues. Germline CDR1 is SGHTA and CDR2 is FQGNSA. Trimming took 8 bases from V and 6 from J, leaving 20 bases between them. The CDR3 coding sequence is TGTGCCAGCCGCCGGGCGGGGCAGGCTAGCAATGAGCAGTTCTTC. Translation gives CASRRAGQASNEQFF. Full variable domain (remainder filled in from reference TRBV7-2 and TRBJ2-1): GAGVSQSPSNKVTEKGKDVELRCDPISGHTALYWYRQSLGQGLEFLIYFQGNSAPDKSGLPSDRFSAERTGGSVSTLTIQRTQQEDSAVYLCASRRAGQASNEQFFGPGTRLTVL.

V usage is TRBV12-3 or TRBV12-4 and J usage is TRBJ1-3; 9 bases are shared with TRBD1. With 10 bases clipped from V and 2 bases from J, the junction kept 3 bases outside the gene matches. This CDR3 contains 13 residues. CDR3 in amino acids: CANGQGTGNTIYF. The CDR3 bases are TGTGCCAACGGACAGGGGACTGGAAACACCATATATTTT.

V gene TRBV28 combines with J gene TRBJ2-3; the match to TRBD2 covers 8 bases. The CDR3 consists of 14 residues. The V and J ends lost 3 bases and 5 bases, in that order; junction bases with no gene match: 4. Germline-derived CDR1 and CDR2 are MDHEN and SYDVKM. The chain's CDR3 is CASSFGGARDTQYF. CDR3 DNA sequence: TGTGCCAGCAGTTTCGGGGGGGCGAGAGATACGCAGTATTTT. The full variable domain, rest sourced from reference TRBV28 and TRBJ2-3, is DVKVTQSSRYLVKRTGEKVFLECVQDMDHENMFWYRQDPGLGLRLIYFSYDVKMKEKGDIPEGYSVSREKKERFSLILESASTNQTSMYLCASSFGGARDTQYFGPGTRLTVL.

The chain carries TRBV2 and TRBJ1-5; 8 nucleotides match TRBD1. The J segment lost 11 bases and the V segment lost 6 bases, leaving 9 bases of the junction unmatched. Germline lookup yields CDR1 SNHLY and CDR2 FYNNEI. The CDR3 is 13 residues long. DNA for the CDR3: TGTGCCAGCAGCTCAGGGGGCCCCTGGACCCAGCATTTT. It is translated as CASSSGGPWTQHF.

V gene TRBV5-6 combines with J gene TRBJ2-5, with 9 bases aligning to TRBD2. The germline gives CDR1 SGHDT, CDR2 YYEEEE. The length of the CDR3 is 17 residues. V lost 4 bases to trimming and J lost 4 bases; unmatched junction nucleotides: 14. The CDR3 DNA is TGTGCCAGCAGCCCCACGCTGCGGGAGGGCGAGGGAGAGACCCAGTACTTC. Its protein product is CASSPTLREGEGETQYF.

The chain couples TRBV7-2 to TRBJ2-7, with TRBD1 matching 9 bases. CDR1 and CDR2 (germline): SGHTA, FQGNSA. The CDR3 has 16 amino acids. J was trimmed by 2 bases and V by 5 bases; bases with no gene match: 10. The CDR3 loop is CASSLKVGQGTYEQYF. Here the CDR3 DNA reads TGTGCCAGCAGCCTTAAAGTGGGACAGGGCACCTACGAGCAGTACTTC.

The chain couples TRBV7-8 to TRBJ2-3; TRBD2 might be the D (7 bases). CDR1 SGHVS and CDR2 FQNEAQ come from the germline V gene. V dropped 6 bases and J dropped 2 bases, with 9 bases sitting between them. The CDR3 runs 13 residues. The CDR3 here is CASRGGHTDTQYF. CDR3 DNA sequence: TGTGCCAGCAGGGGGGGGCACACAGATACGCAGTATTTT. Full variable domain (outside the CDR3, taken from reference TRBV7-8 and TRBJ2-3): GAGVSQSPRYKVAKRGQDVALRCDPISGHVSLFWYQQALGQGPEFLTYFQNEAQLDKSGLPSDRFFAERPEGSVSTLKIQRTQQEDSAVYLCASRGGHTDTQYFGPGTRLTVL.

This clone was seen a handful of times. The chain uses TRBV2 and TRBJ2-7; the match to TRBD2 covers 7 bases. Germline CDR1 and CDR2: SNHLY and FYNNEI. This CDR3 comprises 13 residues. J lost 2 bases, V lost 6 bases, and 4 bases had no gene match. CDR3 coding DNA: TGTGCCAGCAGGGGGACTACCGCCTACGAGCAGTACTTC. The encoded protein is CASRGTTAYEQYF.

This clone was found a few times. This chain connects TRBV4-3 to TRBJ2-7, with D possibly TRBD2 on 5 matching bases. The CDR3 consists of 14 residues. Between the trimmed V and J ends, which lost 4 bases and 5 bases, there was a span of 15 bases. Germline V gene lookup returns CDR1 LGHNA and CDR2 YSLEER. As DNA, the CDR3 is TGCGCCAGCAGCCGTGGCCAGGAGGCCGACGAGCAGTACTTC. It translates to CASSRGQEADEQYF.

The chain is built from TRBV21-1 and TRBJ2-2; the DNA was not used to check the table's D call, TRBD2. TRBV21-1 is an annotated pseudogene. The CDR3 has 18 amino acids. Here the CDR3 reads CASSKAGRLAGCTGELFF. CDR3 nucleotide sequence: TGTGCCAGCAGCAAAGCGGGAAGGCTAGCGGGATGCACCGGGGAGCTGTTTTTT.

V gene TRBV4-3 combines with J gene TRBJ2-1; 7 bases are a match to TRBD2. Trimming removed 4 bases from V and 8 bases from J; junction bases left unmatched: 17. This CDR3 region has 17 residues. Germline V gene lookup returns CDR1 LGHNA and CDR2 YSLEER. CDR3 coding DNA: TGCGCCAGCAGCCCCCTCGGCCTGCAAGCGGGAACGTATGAGCAGTTCTTC. Translation: CASSPLGLQAGTYEQFF.

The chain carries TRBV2 and TRBJ2-4, with a tentative D call TRBD1 (6 bases). The V and J ends lost 2 bases and 1 base respectively, with 12 bases between them. CDR3 length: 16 amino acids. Germline CDR1 is SNHLY and CDR2 is FYNNEI. The CDR3 region is CASSEYGTGAKNIQYF. The CDR3 DNA reads as TGTGCCAGCAGTGAATACGGAACAGGGGCCAAAAACATTCAGTACTTC.

The chain links TRBV11-2 to TRBJ2-7; D is ambiguous. Germline lookup yields CDR1 SGHAT and CDR2 FQNNGV. The CDR3 is 15 residues long. Trimming shortened V by 1 base and J by 2 bases, and 12 bases separated the two germline ends. The CDR3: CASSLGLVLAYEQYF. The CDR3 DNA reads as TGTGCCAGCAGCTTAGGGCTAGTCCTGGCCTACGAGCAGTACTTC.

This clone has a handful of counts. This chain uses TRBV28 with TRBJ2-7; D gene unclear. The CDR3 contains 15 residues. CDR1 MDHEN and CDR2 SYDVKM come from the germline V gene. The V end was cut by 2 bases, the J end by 3 bases, with 14 bases between. Here the CDR3 reads CASSLGLEYGYEQYF. The CDR3 DNA follows: TGTGCCAGCAGTTTAGGTCTAGAATACGGCTACGAGCAGTACTTC.

Notes on this clone: The junction departs from germline at one end; a sequencing error may be responsible. CDR3 sequence reads: CASSLGGSEKLFF. As DNA, the CDR3 is TGTGCCAGCAGTTTGGGGGGCAGTGAAAAACTGTTTTTT. The chain couples TRBV5-6 to TRBJ1-4; a possible D gene is TRBD1 (6 bases). Germline V CDR1 and CDR2: SGHDT, YYEEEE. This CDR3 spans 13 amino acids.

CDR3 nucleotides: TGTGCCAGCAGCCATCGACAGGGCGGCCATGGCTACACCTTC. It encodes CASSHRQGGHGYTF. This sequence joins TRBV11-1 and TRBJ1-2, with 7 positions matching TRBD1. Germline-derived CDR1 and CDR2 are SGHAT and FQDESV (reference sequence). CDR3 size: 14 residues. The ends lost 5 bases at V and 6 bases at J; junction bases unmatched: 9.